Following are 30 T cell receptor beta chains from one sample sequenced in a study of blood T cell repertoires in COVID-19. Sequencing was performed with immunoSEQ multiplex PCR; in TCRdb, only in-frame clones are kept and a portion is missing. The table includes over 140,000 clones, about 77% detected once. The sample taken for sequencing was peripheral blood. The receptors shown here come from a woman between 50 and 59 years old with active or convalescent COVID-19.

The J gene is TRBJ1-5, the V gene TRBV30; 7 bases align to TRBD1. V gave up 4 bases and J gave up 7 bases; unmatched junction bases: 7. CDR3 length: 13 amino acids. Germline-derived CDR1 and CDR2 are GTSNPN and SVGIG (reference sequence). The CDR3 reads CAWNRDSGQPQHF. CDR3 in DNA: TGTGCCTGGAACCGGGACAGCGGACAGCCCCAGCATTTT.

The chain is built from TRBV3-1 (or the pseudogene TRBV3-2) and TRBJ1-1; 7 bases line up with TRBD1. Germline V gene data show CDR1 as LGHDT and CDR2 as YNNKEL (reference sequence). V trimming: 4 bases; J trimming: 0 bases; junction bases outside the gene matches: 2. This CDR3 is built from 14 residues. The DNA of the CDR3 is TGTGCCAGCAGCCTAGGGACAGTGAACACTGAAGCTTTCTTT. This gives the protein CASSLGTVNTEAFF.

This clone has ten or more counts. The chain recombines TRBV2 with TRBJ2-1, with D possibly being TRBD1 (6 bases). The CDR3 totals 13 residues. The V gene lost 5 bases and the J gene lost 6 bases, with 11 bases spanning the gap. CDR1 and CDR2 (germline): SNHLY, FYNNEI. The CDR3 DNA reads TGTGCCAGCAGTCCGGGACAAAGCAATGAGCAGTTCTTC. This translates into CASSPGQSNEQFF.

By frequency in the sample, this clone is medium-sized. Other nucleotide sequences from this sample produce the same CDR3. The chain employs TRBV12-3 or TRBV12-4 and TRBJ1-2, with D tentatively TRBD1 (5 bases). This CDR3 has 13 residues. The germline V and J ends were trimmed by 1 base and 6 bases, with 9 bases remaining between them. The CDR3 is CASSLGAGHGYTF. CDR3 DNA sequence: TGTGCCAGCAGTTTAGGGGCAGGGCATGGCTACACCTTC.

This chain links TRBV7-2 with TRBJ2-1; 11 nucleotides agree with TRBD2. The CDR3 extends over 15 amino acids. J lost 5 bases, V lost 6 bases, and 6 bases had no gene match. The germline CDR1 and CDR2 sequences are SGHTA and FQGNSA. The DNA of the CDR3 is TGTGCCAGCAGACTCTCTAGCGGGGGGCACAATGAGCAGTTCTTC. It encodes CASRLSSGGHNEQFF.

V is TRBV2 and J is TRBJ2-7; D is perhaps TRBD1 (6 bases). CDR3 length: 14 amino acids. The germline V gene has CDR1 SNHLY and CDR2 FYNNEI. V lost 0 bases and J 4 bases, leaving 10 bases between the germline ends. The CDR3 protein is CASSEAEGTYEQYF. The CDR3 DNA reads TGTGCCAGCAGTGAAGCGGAAGGGACATACGAGCAGTACTTC.

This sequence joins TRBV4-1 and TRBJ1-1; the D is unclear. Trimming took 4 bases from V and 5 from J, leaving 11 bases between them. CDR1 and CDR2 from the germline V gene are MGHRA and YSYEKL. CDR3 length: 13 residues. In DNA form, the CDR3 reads TGCGCCAGCAGCCGAGAAAGCTGGACTGAAGCTTTCTTT. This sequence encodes CASSRESWTEAFF.

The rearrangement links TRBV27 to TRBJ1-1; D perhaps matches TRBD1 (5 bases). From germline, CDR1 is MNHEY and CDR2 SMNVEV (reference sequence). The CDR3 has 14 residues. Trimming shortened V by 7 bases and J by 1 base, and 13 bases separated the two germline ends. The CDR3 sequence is CASKVRQSNTEAFF. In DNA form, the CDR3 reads TGTGCCAGCAAGGTCCGACAGTCGAACACTGAAGCTTTCTTT.

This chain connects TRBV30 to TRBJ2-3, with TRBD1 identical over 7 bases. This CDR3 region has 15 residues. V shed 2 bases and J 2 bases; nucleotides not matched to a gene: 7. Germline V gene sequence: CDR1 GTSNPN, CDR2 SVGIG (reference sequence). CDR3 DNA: TGTGCCTGGAGTTCCGGACAGGACCTCACAGATACGCAGTATTTT. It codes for CAWSSGQDLTDTQYF. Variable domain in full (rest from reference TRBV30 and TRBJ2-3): SQTIHQWPATLVQPVGSPLSLECTVEGTSNPNLYWYRQAAGRGLQLLFYSVGIGQISSEVPQNLSASRPQDRQFILSSKKLLLSDSGFYLCAWSSGQDLTDTQYFGPGTRLTVL.

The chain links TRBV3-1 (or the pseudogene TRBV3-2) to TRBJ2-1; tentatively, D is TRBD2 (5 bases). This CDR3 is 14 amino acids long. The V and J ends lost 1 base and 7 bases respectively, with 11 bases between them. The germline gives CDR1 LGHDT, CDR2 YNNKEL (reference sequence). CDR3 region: CASSQGLAMNEQFF. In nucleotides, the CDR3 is TGTGCCAGCAGCCAAGGGCTAGCCATGAATGAGCAGTTCTTC.

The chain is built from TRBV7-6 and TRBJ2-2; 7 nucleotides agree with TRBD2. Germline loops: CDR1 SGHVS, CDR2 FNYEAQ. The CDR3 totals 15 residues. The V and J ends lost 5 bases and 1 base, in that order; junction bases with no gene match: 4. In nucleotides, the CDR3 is TGTGCCAGCAGCCGACTAGCCGTGAACACCGGGGAGCTGTTTTTT. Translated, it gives CASSRLAVNTGELFF.

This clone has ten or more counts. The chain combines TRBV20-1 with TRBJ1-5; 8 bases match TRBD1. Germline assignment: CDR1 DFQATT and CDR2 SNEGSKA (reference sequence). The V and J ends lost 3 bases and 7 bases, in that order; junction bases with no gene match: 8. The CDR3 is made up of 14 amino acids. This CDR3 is CSASPGGAGQPQHF. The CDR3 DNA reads TGCAGTGCTAGTCCAGGGGGCGCGGGGCAGCCCCAGCATTTT.

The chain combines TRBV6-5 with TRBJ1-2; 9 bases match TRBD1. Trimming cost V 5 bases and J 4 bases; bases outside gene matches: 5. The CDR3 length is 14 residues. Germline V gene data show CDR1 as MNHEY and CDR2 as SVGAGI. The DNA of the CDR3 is TGTGCCAGCAGTACTGGACAGGGGAGCTATGGCTACACCTTC. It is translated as CASSTGQGSYGYTF.

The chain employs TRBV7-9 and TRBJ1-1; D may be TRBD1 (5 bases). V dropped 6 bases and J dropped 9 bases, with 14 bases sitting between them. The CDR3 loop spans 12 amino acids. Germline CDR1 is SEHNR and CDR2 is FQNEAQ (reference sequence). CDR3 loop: CASSHDRSKAFF. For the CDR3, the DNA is TGTGCCAGCAGTCACGACAGATCGAAAGCTTTCTTT.

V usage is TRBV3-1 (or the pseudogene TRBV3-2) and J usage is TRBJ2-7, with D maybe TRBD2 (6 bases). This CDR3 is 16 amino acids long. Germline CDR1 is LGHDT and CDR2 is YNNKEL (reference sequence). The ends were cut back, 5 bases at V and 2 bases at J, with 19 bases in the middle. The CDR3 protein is CASSGTHGRKTYEQYF. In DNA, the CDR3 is TGTGCCAGCAGCGGAACCCATGGGAGGAAGACCTACGAGCAGTACTTC.

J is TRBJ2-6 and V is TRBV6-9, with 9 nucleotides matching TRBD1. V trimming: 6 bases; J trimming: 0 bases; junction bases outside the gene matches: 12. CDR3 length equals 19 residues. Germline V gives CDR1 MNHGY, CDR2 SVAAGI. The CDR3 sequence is CASRGTGIPSFSGANVLTF. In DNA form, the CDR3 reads TGTGCCAGCAGGGGGACAGGGATCCCCTCTTTCTCTGGGGCCAACGTCCTGACTTTC.

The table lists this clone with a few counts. The CDR3 is CASRPGLLNSGNTIYF. The CDR3 region has the DNA TGTGCCAGCAGGCCGGGACTCTTAAACTCTGGAAACACCATATATTTT. This chain links TRBV28 with TRBJ1-3; D might be TRBD1 (5 bases). Germline V gives CDR1 MDHEN, CDR2 SYDVKM. Trimming pared 6 bases from V and 0 bases from J, leaving 15 bases between. The CDR3 contains 16 residues.

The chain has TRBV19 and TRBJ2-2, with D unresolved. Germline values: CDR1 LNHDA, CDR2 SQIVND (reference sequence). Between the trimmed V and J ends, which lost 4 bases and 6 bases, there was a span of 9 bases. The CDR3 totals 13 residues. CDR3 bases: TGTGCCAGTAGTACCCTCCGGGCCGGGGAGCTGTTTTTT. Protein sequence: CASSTLRAGELFF. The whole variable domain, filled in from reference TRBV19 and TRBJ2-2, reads DGGITQSPKYLFRKEGQNVTLSCEQNLNHDAMYWYRQDPGQGLRLIYYSQIVNDFQKGDIAEGYSVSREKKESFPLTVTSAQKNPTAFYLCASSTLRAGELFFGEGSRLTVL.

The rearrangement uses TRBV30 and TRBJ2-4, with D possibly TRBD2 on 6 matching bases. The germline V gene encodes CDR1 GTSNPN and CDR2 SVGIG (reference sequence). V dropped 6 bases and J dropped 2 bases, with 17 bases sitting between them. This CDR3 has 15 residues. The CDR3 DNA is TGTGCCTGTTGGCCCTTCGGGAGTACCAAAAACATTCAGTACTTC. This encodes CACWPFGSTKNIQYF.

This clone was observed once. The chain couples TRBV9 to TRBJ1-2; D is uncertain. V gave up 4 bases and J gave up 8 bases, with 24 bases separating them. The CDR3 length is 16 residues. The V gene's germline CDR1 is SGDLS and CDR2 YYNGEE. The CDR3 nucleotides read TGTGCCAGCAGCCTTAAGCCGGGAGGCGAGGGTGTCGGCTACACCTTC. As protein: CASSLKPGGEGVGYTF.

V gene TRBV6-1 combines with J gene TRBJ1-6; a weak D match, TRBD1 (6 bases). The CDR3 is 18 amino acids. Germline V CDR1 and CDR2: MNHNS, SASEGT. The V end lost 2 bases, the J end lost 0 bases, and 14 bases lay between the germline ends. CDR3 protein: CASSEISGGHSYNSPLHF. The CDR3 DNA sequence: TGTGCCAGCAGTGAAATTAGTGGGGGCCACTCCTATAATTCACCCCTCCACTTT.

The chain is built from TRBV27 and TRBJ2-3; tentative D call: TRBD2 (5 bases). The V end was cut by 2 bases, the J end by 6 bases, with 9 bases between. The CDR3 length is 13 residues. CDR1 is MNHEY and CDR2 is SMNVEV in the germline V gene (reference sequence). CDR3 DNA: TGTGCCAGCAGTTTAATGGGAGCGGATACGCAGTATTTT. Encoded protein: CASSLMGADTQYF.

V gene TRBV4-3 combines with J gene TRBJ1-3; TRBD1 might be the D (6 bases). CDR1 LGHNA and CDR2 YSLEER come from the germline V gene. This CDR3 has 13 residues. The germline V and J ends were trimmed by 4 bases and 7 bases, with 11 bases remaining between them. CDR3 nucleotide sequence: TGCGCCAGCAGCCCAGACAGGTATAACACCATATATTTT. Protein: CASSPDRYNTIYF.

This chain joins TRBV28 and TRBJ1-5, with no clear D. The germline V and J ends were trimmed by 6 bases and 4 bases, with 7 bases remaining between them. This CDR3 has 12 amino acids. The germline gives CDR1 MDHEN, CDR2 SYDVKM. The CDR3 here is CASSLLNQPQHF. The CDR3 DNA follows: TGTGCCAGCAGCCTACTTAATCAGCCCCAGCATTTT.

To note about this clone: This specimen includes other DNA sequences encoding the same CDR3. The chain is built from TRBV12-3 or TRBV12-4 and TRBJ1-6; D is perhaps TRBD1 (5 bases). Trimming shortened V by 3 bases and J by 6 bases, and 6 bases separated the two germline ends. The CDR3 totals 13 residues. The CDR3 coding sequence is TGTGCCAGCAGTTTGCAGGGTAATTCACCCCTCCACTTT. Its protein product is CASSLQGNSPLHF.

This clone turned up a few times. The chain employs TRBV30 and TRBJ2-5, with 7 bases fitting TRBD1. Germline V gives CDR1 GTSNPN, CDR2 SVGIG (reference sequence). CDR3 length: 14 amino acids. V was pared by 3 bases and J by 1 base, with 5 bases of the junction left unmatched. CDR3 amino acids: CAWSDDRAQETQYF. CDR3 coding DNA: TGTGCCTGGAGCGATGACAGGGCCCAAGAGACCCAGTACTTC.

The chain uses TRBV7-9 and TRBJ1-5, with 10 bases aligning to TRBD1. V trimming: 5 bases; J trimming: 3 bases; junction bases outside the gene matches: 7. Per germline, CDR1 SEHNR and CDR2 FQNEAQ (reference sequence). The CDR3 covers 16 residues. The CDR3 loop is CASSLGTGAINQPQHF. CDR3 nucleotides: TGTGCCAGCAGCCTAGGGACAGGGGCGATCAATCAGCCCCAGCATTTT.

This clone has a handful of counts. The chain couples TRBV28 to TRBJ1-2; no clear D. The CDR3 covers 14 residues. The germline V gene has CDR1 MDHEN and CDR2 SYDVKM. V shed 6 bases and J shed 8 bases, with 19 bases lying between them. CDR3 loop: CASRSPGNVEGYTF. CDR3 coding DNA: TGTGCCAGCAGAAGCCCGGGGAATGTTGAGGGCTACACCTTC.

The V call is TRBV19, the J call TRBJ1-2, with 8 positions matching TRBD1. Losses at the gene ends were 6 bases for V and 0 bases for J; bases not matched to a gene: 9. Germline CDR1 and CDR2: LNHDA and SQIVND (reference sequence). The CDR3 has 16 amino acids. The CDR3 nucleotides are TGTGCCAGTAGAGAGGACAGGGCAGGGACTAACTATGGCTACACCTTC. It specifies CASREDRAGTNYGYTF.

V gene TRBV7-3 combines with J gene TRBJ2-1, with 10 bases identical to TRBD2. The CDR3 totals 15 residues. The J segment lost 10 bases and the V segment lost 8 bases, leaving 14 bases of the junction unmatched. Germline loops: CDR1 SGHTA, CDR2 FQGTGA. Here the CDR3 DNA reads TGTGCCAGCGGGCTCGGTCTAGCGGGAGTTGGGGAGCAGTTCTTC. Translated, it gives CASGLGLAGVGEQFF.